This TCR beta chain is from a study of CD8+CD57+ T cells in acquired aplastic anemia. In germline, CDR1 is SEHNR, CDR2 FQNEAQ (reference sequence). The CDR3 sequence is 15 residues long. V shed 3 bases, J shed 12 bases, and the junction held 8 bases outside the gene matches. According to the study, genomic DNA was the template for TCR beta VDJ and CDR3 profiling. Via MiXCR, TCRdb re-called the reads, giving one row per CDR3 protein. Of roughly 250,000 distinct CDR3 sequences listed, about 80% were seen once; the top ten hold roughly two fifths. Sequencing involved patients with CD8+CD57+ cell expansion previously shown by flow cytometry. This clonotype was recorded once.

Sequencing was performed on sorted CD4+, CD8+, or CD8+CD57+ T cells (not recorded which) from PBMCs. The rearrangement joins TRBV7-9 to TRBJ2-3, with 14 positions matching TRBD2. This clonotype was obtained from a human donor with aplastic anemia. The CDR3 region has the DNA TGTGCCAGCAGCTTGACTAGCGGGAGGGGAGTTACCCAGTATTTT. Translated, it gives CASSLTSGRGVTQYF.